The T cell receptor beta chain under discussion was sequenced for a study of response to subunit inactivated influenza vaccine. One entry per CDR3 protein, called by TCRdb with MiXCR from the RT-PCR reads. The profile shows around 470,000 distinct CDR3 sequences, around 7.9% of them singletons. Germline CDR1 reads DFQATT; CDR2 reads SNEGSKA (reference sequence). V was cut by 3 bases and J by 6 bases, with 15 bases left in between. This CDR3 contains 13 residues. The chain couples TRBV20-1 to TRBJ2-7; possibly TRBD1 for D (5 bases). This sequence originates from a man aged 50-75 years who received an inactivated influenza vaccine. The input for sequencing was PBMCs from blood, taken less than 25 months after vaccination. CDR3 protein: CSASSQGGGEQYF. The CDR3 coding sequence is TGCAGTGCTAGTTCTCAGGGTGGTGGCGAGCAGTACTTC.